The rows below give T cell receptor beta chains drawn from one sample of a study of Ad26.COV2.S vaccination and SARS-CoV-2 variants. Clones were read by immunoSEQ multiplex PCR, and TCRdb kept only the in-frame ones, dropping some. The sample lists nearly 400,000 clones, 89% seen once, with under 2% in the top ten. This specimen was peripheral blood, taken in a trial of Ad26.COV2.S vaccine versus placebo. These receptor sequences come from a person between 18 and 59 years old who received the Ad26.COV2.S COVID-19 vaccine or a placebo. Both conserved end residues are part of each CDR3. A D gene is named only where the DNA matches it firmly. The size field is filled for only some rows; it gives once, few, many or a size class.

CDR3: CASSIPVKFGIAKNIQYF; DNA: TGTGCCAGTAGTATCCCCGTGAAGTTTGGGATCGCCAAAAACATTCAGTACTTC; J: TRBJ2-4; V: TRBV19; D: -; size: -
CDR3: CASSVLNPSSDGYTF; DNA: TGTGCCAGCAGCGTTCTGAACCCTTCCTCAGATGGCTACACCTTC; J: TRBJ1-2; V: TRBV9; D: -; size: -
CDR3: CASSLDDGFTYEQYF; DNA: TGCGCCAGCAGCTTGGACGACGGATTTACCTACGAGCAGTACTTC; J: TRBJ2-7; V: TRBV5-1; D: -; size: -
CDR3: CASSFGGGSPLHF; DNA: TGTGCCAGCAGCTTCGGTGGGGGATCACCCCTCCACTTT; J: TRBJ1-6; V: TRBV11-2; D: -; size: once
CDR3: CASSASDTQYF; DNA: TGTGCCAGCAGTGCGTCGGATACGCAGTATTTT; J: TRBJ2-3; V: TRBV2; D: -; size: -
CDR3: CASSIEKDILGNQPQHF; DNA: TGTGCCAGTAGTATAGAGAAGGACATATTAGGCAATCAGCCCCAGCATTTT; J: TRBJ1-5; V: TRBV19; D: -; size: -
CDR3: CASSYAAGVYGYTF; DNA: TGTGCCAGCAGTTACGCGGCAGGGGTCTATGGCTACACCTTC; J: TRBJ1-2; V: TRBV6-5; D: -; size: -
CDR3: CASSGAPGLAGKETQYF; DNA: TGTGCCAGCAGCGGGGCTCCGGGACTAGCGGGGAAAGAGACCCAGTACTTC; J: TRBJ2-5; V: TRBV5-4; D: TRBD2; size: -
CDR3: CASSWGQGAFEAFF; DNA: TGTGCCAGCAGCTGGGGACAGGGGGCTTTTGAAGCTTTCTTT; J: TRBJ1-1; V: TRBV13; D: TRBD1; size: -
CDR3: CASQKGGTYNEQFF; DNA: TGTGCCAGCCAAAAAGGGGGAACCTACAATGAGCAGTTCTTC; J: TRBJ2-1; V: TRBV7-8; D: -; size: -
CDR3: CASSPWPREKYEQYF; DNA: TGTGCCAGCAGTCCCTGGCCCAGGGAAAAATACGAGCAGTACTTC; J: TRBJ2-7; V: TRBV6-1; D: -; size: -
CDR3: CASSPAGGAYEQYF; DNA: TGCGCCAGCAGCCCGGCGGGGGGGGCCTACGAGCAGTACTTC; J: TRBJ2-7; V: TRBV5-1; D: TRBD2; size: -
CDR3: CASRGTVHNEQFF; DNA: TGTGCCAGCAGGGGGACAGTTCACAATGAGCAGTTCTTC; J: TRBJ2-1; V: TRBV7-3; D: TRBD1; size: -
CDR3: CASSTPGGPTTDTQYF; DNA: TGTGCCAGCTCAACCCCTGGCGGACCAACCACAGATACGCAGTATTTT; J: TRBJ2-3; V: TRBV18; D: -; size: -
CDR3: CASSGDSQETQYF; DNA: TGTGCCAGCAGCGGGGACAGTCAAGAGACCCAGTACTTC; J: TRBJ2-5; V: TRBV12-3/TRBV12-4; D: TRBD1; size: -
CDR3: CASSATGYTDTQYF; DNA: TGTGCCAGCTCAGCGACAGGTTACACAGATACGCAGTATTTT; J: TRBJ2-3; V: TRBV18; D: -; size: -
CDR3: CASSPHGTRGVTETQYF; DNA: TGTGCCAGCAGCCCCCATGGGACTCGAGGGGTAACAGAGACCCAGTACTTC; J: TRBJ2-5; V: TRBV7-3; D: -; size: -
CDR3: CASSERIGQGGTEAFF; DNA: TGTGCCAGCAGCGAGAGAATCGGACAGGGGGGCACTGAAGCTTTCTTT; J: TRBJ1-1; V: TRBV9; D: TRBD1; size: -